Below, one T cell receptor beta chain is given with its context. Under the authors' procedure: Reference gene primer amplification yielded estimated nucleated cell counts. The data were produced by immunoSEQ multiplex PCR, yet TCRdb's version contains in-frame clones alone and is incomplete. V, J and clone size were drawn from that table, and D and trimming were deduced from the DNA. The table shows around 57,000 clones, with around 85% occurring only once. These data originate in a study of blood T cell repertoires in COVID-19. Study in general: Material from acute and convalescent COVID-19 was sourced from the United States, Italy and Spain. In each case, the material was cDNA or gDNA derived from T cells, B-cell-depleted T cells, or PBMCs.

From germline, CDR1 is LGHDT and CDR2 YNNKEL (reference sequence). The CDR3 extends over 12 amino acids. V was shortened by 4 bases and J by 3 bases, with 6 bases between the two germline ends. This clonotype was obtained from a woman aged 70-85 years with acute or convalescent COVID-19. The rearrangement links TRBV3-1 (or the pseudogene TRBV3-2) to TRBJ1-2, with D maybe TRBD1 (6 bases). The sample comprised peripheral blood. This CDR3 reads CASSPGDYGYTF. The CDR3, as DNA: TGTGCCAGCAGCCCAGGGGACTATGGCTACACCTTC.